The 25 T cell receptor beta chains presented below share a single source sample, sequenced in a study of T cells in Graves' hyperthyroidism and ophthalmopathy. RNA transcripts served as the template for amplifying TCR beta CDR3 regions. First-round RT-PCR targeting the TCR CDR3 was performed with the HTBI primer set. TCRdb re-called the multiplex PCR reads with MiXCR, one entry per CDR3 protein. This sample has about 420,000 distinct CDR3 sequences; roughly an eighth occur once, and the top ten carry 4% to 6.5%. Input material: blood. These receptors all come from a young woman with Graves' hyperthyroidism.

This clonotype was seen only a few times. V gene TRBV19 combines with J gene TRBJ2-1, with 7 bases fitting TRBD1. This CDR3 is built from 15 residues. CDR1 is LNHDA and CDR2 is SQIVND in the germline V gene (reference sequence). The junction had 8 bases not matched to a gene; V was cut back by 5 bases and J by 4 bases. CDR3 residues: CASSLTGTEYNEQFF. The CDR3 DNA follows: TGTGCCAGTAGTCTGACCGGGACAGAGTACAATGAGCAGTTCTTC.

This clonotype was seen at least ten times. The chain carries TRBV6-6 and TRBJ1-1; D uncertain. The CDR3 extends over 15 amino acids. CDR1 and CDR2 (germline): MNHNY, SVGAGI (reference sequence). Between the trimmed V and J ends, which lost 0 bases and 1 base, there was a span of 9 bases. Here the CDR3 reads CASSYSRRENTEAFF. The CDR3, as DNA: TGTGCCAGCAGTTACTCGAGACGGGAGAACACTGAAGCTTTCTTT.

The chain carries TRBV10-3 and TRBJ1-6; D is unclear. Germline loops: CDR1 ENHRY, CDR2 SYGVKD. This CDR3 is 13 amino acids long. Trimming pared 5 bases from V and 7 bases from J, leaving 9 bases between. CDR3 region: CAISPRQNSPLHF. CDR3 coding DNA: TGTGCCATCAGTCCCAGGCAGAATTCACCCCTCCACTTT.

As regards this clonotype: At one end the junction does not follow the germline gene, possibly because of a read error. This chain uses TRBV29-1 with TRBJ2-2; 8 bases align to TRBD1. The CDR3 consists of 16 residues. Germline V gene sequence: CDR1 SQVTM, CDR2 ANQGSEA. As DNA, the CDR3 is TGCAGCGTTGAAGGCCGGACAGGGATCAACACCGGGGAGCCGTTTTTT. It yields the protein CSVEGRTGINTGEPFF.

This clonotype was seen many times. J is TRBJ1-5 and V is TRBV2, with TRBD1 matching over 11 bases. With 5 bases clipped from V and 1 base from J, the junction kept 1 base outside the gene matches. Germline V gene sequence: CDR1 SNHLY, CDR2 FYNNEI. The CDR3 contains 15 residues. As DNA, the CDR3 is TGTGCCAGCAGTCGGGACAGGGGGAGCAATCAGCCCCAGCATTTT. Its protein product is CASSRDRGSNQPQHF.

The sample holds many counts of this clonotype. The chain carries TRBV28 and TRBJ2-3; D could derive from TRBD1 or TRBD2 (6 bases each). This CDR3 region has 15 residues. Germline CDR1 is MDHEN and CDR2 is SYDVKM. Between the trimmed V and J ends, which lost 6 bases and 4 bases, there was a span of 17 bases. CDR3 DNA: TGTGCCAGCAGGGGGGGCGAAGGTGGCGCAGATACGCAGTATTTT. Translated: CASRGGEGGADTQYF.

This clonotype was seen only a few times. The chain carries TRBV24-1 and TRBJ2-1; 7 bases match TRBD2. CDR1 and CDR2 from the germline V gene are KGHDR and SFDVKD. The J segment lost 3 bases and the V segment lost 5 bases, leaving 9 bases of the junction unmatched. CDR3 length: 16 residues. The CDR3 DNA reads TGTGCCACCAGTGGGACTCTAGCGGTAAGCTACAATGAGCAGTTCTTC. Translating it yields CATSGTLAVSYNEQFF.

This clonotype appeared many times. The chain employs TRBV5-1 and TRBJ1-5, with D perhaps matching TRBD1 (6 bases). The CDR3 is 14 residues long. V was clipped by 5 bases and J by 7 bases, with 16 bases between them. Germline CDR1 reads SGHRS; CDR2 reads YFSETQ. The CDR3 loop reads CASRDYRVQQPQHF. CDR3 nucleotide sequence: TGCGCCAGCAGGGACTACAGGGTACAGCAGCCCCAGCATTTT.

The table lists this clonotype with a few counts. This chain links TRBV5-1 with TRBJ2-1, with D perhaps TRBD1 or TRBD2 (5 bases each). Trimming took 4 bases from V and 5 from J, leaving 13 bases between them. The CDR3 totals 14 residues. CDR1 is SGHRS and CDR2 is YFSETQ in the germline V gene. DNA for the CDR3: TGCGCCAGCAGCGGGACGGCAAGGAACAATGAGCAGTTCTTC. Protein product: CASSGTARNNEQFF.

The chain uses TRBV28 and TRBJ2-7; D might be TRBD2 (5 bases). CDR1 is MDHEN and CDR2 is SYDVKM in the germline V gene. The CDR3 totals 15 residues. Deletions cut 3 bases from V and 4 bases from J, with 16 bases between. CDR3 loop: CASSFTGLGIYEQYF. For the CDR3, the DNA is TGTGCCAGCAGTTTTACCGGGCTCGGGATTTACGAGCAGTACTTC.

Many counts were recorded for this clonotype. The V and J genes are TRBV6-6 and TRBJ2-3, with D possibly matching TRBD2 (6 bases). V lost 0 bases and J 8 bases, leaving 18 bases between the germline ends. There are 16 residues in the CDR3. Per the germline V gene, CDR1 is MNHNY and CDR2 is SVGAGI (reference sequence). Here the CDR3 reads CASSYSESGHVLTQYF. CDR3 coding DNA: TGTGCCAGCAGTTACTCGGAGAGCGGGCACGTTCTTACGCAGTATTTT.

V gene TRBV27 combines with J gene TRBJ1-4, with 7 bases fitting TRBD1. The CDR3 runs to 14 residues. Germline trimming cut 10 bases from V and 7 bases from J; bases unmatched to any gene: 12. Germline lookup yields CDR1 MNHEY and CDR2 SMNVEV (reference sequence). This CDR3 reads CANSLRTGSEKLFF. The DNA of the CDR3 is TGTGCCAACAGCCTTAGGACAGGAAGTGAAAAACTGTTTTTT.

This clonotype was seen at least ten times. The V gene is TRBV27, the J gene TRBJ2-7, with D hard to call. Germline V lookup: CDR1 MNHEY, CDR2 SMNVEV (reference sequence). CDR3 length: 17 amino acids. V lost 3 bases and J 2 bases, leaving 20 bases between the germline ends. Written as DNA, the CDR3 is TGTGCCAGCAGTTTTTTTCGACCAGTTTCATTAGCCTACGAGCAGTACTTC. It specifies CASSFFRPVSLAYEQYF.

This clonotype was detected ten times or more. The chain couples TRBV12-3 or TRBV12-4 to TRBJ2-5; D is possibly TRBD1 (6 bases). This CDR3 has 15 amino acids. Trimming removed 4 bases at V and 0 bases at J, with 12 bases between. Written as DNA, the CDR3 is TGTGCCAGCAGTTCGGGACAAGCGTACCAAGAGACCCAGTACTTC. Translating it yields CASSSGQAYQETQYF.

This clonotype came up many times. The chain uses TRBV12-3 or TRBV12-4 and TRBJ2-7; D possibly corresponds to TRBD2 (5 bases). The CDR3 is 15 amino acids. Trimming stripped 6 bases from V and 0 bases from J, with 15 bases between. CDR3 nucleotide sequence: TGTGCCAGCAGCCCTGATCCGGGGAGCTCCTACGAGCAGTACTTC. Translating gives CASSPDPGSSYEQYF.

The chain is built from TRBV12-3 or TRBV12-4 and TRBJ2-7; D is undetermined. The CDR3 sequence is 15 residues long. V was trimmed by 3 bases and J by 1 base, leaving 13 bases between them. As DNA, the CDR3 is TGTGCCAGCAGTTTCTGGGGTCTCGGGTCCTACGAGCAGTACTTC. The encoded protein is CASSFWGLGSYEQYF.

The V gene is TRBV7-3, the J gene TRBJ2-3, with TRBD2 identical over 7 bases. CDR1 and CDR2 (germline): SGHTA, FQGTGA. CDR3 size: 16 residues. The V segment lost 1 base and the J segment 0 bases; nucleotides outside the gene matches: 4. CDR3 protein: CASSLIWEGSTDTQYF. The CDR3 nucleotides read TGTGCCAGCAGCTTAATTTGGGAGGGTAGCACAGATACGCAGTATTTT.

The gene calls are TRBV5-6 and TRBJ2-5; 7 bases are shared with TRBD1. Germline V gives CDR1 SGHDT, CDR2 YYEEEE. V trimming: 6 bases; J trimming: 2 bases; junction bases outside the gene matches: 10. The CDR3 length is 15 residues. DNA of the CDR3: TGTGCCAGCAACCCGGGACAGCTCCATCAAGAGACCCAGTACTTC. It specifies CASNPGQLHQETQYF. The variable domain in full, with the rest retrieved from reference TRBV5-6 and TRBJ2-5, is DAGVTQSPTHLIKTRGQQVTLRCSPKSGHDTVSWYQQALGQGPQFIFQYYEEEERQRGNFPDRFSGHQFPNYSSELNVNALLLGDSALYLCASNPGQLHQETQYFGPGTRLLVL.

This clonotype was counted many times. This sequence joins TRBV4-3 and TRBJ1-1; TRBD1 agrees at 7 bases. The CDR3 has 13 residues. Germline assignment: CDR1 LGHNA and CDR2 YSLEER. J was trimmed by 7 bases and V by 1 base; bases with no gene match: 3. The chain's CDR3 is CASSQGRDSEAFF. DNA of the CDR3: TGCGCCAGCAGCCAAGGGAGGGACAGTGAAGCTTTCTTT.

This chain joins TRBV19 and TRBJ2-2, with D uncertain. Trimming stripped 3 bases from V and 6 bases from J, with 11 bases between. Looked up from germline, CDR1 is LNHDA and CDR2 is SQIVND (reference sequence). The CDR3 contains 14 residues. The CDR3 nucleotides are TGTGCCAGTAGTATTGCTGGGGATTCCGGGGAGCTGTTTTTT. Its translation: CASSIAGDSGELFF.

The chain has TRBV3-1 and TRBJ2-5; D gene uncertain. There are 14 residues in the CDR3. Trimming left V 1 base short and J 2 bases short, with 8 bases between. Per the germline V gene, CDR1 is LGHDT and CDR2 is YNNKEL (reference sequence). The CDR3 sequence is CASSQVWGQETQYF. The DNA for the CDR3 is TGTGCCAGCAGCCAAGTCTGGGGTCAAGAGACCCAGTACTTC.

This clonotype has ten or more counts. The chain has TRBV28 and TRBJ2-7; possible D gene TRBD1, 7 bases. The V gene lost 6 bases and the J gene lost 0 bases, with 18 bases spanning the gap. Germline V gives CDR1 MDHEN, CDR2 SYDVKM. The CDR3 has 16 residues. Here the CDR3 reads CASRARGAVISYEQYF. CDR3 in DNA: TGTGCCAGCAGAGCCAGGGGGGCAGTGATCTCCTACGAGCAGTACTTC.

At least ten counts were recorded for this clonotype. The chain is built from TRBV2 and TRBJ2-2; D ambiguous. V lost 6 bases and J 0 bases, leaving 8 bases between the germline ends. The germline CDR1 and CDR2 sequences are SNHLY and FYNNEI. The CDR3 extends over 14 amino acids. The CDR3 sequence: CASSPQANTGELFF. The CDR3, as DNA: TGTGCCAGCAGCCCGCAGGCGAACACCGGGGAGCTGTTTTTT.

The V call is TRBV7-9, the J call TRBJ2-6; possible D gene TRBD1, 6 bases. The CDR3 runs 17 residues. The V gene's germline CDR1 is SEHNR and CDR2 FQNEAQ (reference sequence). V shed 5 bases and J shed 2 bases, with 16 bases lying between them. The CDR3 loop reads CASSATGSRPGANVLTF. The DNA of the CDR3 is TGTGCCAGCAGCGCTACAGGGTCGCGTCCTGGGGCCAACGTCCTGACTTTC.

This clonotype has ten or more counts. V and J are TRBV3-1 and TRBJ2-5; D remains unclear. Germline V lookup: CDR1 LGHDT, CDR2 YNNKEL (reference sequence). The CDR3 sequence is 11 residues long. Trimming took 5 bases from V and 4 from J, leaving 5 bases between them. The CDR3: CASSNRETQYF. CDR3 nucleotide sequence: TGTGCCAGCAGCAACCGAGAGACCCAGTACTTC.